These T cell receptor beta chains were read from a single sample in a study of shared clonotypes between healthy human individuals. Data came from immunoSEQ multiplex PCR; TCRdb stores just in-frame clones and leaves some out. The table includes 1.5 million to 2.5 million clones, 85% to 95% detected once. Sequenced input: naive CD8+ T cells sorted from blood. The receptors stem from a man younger than 35 in good health. CDR3s include the opening cysteine and the closing phenylalanine or tryptophan. A D gene is named only where the DNA matches it firmly. Not all rows give a size; the values are once, few, many and, for expanded clones, a class.

>TRBV6-5|-|TRBJ1-5|-
TGTGCCAGCAGTCCCCATCAGGGTAGCAATCAGCCCCAGCATTTT
CASSPHQGSNQPQHF
>TRBV10-1|-|TRBJ2-7|-
TGCGCCAGCAGTGAGTCGAGAGGGATCGGGGACGAGCAGTACTTC
CASSESRGIGDEQYF
>TRBV4-3|-|TRBJ2-7|-
TGCGCCAGCAGTGGGGGCGGGGAGAGCTCCTACGAGCAGTACTTC
CASSGGGESSYEQYF
>TRBV5-6|-|TRBJ2-7|TRBD2
TGTGCCAGCAGCTTGGGACTAGCGGGACCCTACGAGCAGTACTTC
CASSLGLAGPYEQYF
>TRBV5-1|-|TRBJ2-1|TRBD2
TGCGCCAGCAGCCTGGGACTAGCGGGAGATTTCAACAATGAGCAGTTCTTC
CASSLGLAGDFNNEQFF
>TRBV6-1|-|TRBJ1-6|TRBD1
TGTGCCAGCAGTGACCTACAGGGGGCGGAAGGTAATTCACCCCTCCACTTT
CASSDLQGAEGNSPLHF
>TRBV29-1|-|TRBJ1-2|-
TGCAGCGTTGGCGGGAACTATGGCTACACCTTC
CSVGGNYGYTF
>TRBV28|-|TRBJ1-5|-
TGTGCCAGCAGTTTATCAGGGGCCGATCAGCCCCAGCATTTT
CASSLSGADQPQHF
>TRBV23-1|once|TRBJ1-2|-
TGCGCCAGCACTCAGGGGCAGGCCAGGTTACACTATGGCTACACCTTC
CASTQGQARLHYGYTF
>TRBV4-1|-|TRBJ1-6|-
TGCGCCAGCAGCCAAACCGGGGGCAATTCACCCCTCCACTTT
CASSQTGGNSPLHF
>TRBV6-5|-|TRBJ1-1|-
TGTGCCAGCAGTATCTCCAAAGGGGGGCTCACTGAAGCTTTCTTT
CASSISKGGLTEAFF
>TRBV5-1|once|TRBJ2-3|-
TGCGCCAGCAGCGCAAGCGGGGATACGCAGTATTTT
CASSASGDTQYF
>TRBV13|-|TRBJ2-7|-
TGTGCCAGCAGCGCGGGTCACGAGCAGTACTTC
CASSAGHEQYF
>TRBV2|-|TRBJ1-6|-
TGTGCCAGCAGACCAACGGGTGGCTCACCCCTCCACTTT
CASRPTGGSPLHF
>TRBV7-9|-|TRBJ2-7|-
TGTGCCAGCGGGTCGGACTACCTCTACGAGCAGTACTTC
CASGSDYLYEQYF
>TRBV28|-|TRBJ1-5|-
TGTGCCAGCAGTTTTCGGCTCGACAGGAGCTATAGCAATCAGCCCCAGCATTTT
CASSFRLDRSYSNQPQHF
>TRBV30|few|TRBJ1-1|-
TGTGCCTGGAGTATAGCCGGGGGCACTGAAGCTTTCTTT
CAWSIAGGTEAFF
>TRBV27|-|TRBJ2-5|TRBD1
TGTGCCAGCAGTTTATCCTTCGGGACAGTTCAAGAGACCCAGTACTTC
CASSLSFGTVQETQYF
>TRBV6-1|-|TRBJ2-1|-
TGTGCCAGCAAAGTCACGGGGTCCTACAATGAGCAGTTCTTC
CASKVTGSYNEQFF